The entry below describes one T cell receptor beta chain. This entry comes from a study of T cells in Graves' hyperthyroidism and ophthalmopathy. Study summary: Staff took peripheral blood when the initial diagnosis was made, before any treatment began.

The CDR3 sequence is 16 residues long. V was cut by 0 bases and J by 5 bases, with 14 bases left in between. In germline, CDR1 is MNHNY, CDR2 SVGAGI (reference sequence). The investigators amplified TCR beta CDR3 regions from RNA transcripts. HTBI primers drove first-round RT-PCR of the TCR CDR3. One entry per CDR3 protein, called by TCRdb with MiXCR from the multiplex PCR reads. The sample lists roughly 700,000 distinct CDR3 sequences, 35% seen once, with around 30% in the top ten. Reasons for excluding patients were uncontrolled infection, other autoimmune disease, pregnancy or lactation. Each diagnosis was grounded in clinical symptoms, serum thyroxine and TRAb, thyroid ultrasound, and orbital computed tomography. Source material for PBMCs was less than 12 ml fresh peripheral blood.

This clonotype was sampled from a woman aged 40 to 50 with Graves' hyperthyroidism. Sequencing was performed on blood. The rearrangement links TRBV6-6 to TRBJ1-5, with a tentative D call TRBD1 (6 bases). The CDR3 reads CASSYSGGPQYQPQHF. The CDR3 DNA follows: TGTGCCAGCAGTTACTCCGGGGGGCCTCAATATCAGCCCCAGCATTTT.